This note documents a single TCR beta chain sequence. Its antigen is undetermined. With the Oncomine TCR Beta short-read assay, DNA from cultured CD4+ T cells was sequenced. From the PCR reads, TCRdb called clonotypes with MiXCR, one entry per CDR3 protein. The table lists 8,000 to 9,000 distinct CDR3 sequences, 40% to 50% of them singletons. The record originates from a study of vaccination and CD4 T cells after COVID-19. In the study overall: Six male and four female convalescents took part, two of them Hispanic. Ranging from 14 to 241, the interval between dose two and post-vaccine sampling had a median of 72 days. Cultures acting as controls obtained a CEFX pool, an HIV-1 Nef pool, or no peptide. Study-wide results and limits: In convalescent patients, 304 of 307 vaccine-specific clones were spike mono-reactive.

Treatment here: approximately 9-day PBMC culture with coronavirus spike peptide pools or control peptides (ViraFEST assay). The unexposed donor's CD4+ T cells were collected before the COVID-19 pandemic (2011-2018). The germline V gene has CDR1 SEHNR and CDR2 FQNEAQ (reference sequence). V lost 7 bases, J lost 5 bases, and 7 bases lay in between. The length of the CDR3 is 11 residues. The chain employs TRBV7-9 and TRBJ2-3; D uncertain. The sequence derives from a human donor in good health. Sequenced: CD4+ T cells from blood, cultured in vitro. The CDR3 here is CASTRIDTQYF. DNA for the CDR3: TGTGCCAGCACAAGGATAGATACGCAGTATTTT.